The 2 T cell receptor beta chains given below trace back to one sample, sequenced in a study of shared clonotypes between healthy human individuals. Assay: immunoSEQ multiplex PCR; the TCRdb copy retains only in-frame clones and omits some. Among about 1.5 million clones listed, 98% were seen once. The sample taken for sequencing was naive CD4+ T cells sorted from blood. The subset denotes: CD45RA+ positively selected. The receptors shown here come from a man aged 25 to 40 in good health.

The CDR3 here is CASSLSGTSSYEQYF. The CDR3 region has the DNA TGTGCCAGCAGTTTATCTGGGACTAGCTCTTACGAGCAGTACTTC. The chain recombines TRBV27 with TRBJ2-7; 9 bases match TRBD2. Germline loops: CDR1 MNHEY, CDR2 SMNVEV (reference sequence). The V segment lost 0 bases and the J segment 4 bases; nucleotides outside the gene matches: 4. The CDR3 extends over 15 amino acids.

The chain uses TRBV28 and TRBJ2-1, with 13 nucleotides matching TRBD2. Trimming cost V 7 bases and J 8 bases; bases outside gene matches: 11. The CDR3 extends over 16 amino acids. The germline V gene encodes CDR1 MDHEN and CDR2 SYDVKM. CDR3 coding DNA: TGTGCCAGCAAGTTGGGGGGGACTAGCGGGATATATGAGCAGTTCTTC. Translated: CASKLGGTSGIYEQFF. Full variable domain (missing parts from reference TRBV28 and TRBJ2-1): DVKVTQSSRYLVKRTGEKVFLECVQDMDHENMFWYRQDPGLGLRLIYFSYDVKMKEKGDIPEGYSVSREKKERFSLILESASTNQTSMYLCASKLGGTSGIYEQFFGPGTRLTVL.